This TCR beta chain originates from a study of cytomegalovirus exposure and HLA in healthy donors. The primer mix had 60 Vbeta and 13 Jbeta primers. Original handling: The count from a later analysis was about 80 million unique TCR beta chains, some 12 million of them shared. Generated by immunoSEQ multiplex PCR, the TCRdb table keeps only in-frame clones and is missing some. V and J calls plus clone size are reproduced from that table; the DNA served to infer D and trimming. Of about 160,000 clones in the sample, about 80% are singletons; the top ten hold more than 2%. Trimming removed 1 base at V and 6 bases at J, with 13 bases between. This CDR3 has 14 amino acids. Germline CDR1 SGHRS, CDR2 YFSETQ. The sample holds one count of this clone.

The specimen was PBMCs. This chain connects TRBV5-1 to TRBJ1-1; D remains ambiguous. The clonotype was recovered from a man in his forties or fifties in good health and CMV-seropositive. CDR3 in DNA: TGCGCCAGCAGCTTGACGACGGGTATCCCTGAAGCTTTCTTT. Protein: CASSLTTGIPEAFF.